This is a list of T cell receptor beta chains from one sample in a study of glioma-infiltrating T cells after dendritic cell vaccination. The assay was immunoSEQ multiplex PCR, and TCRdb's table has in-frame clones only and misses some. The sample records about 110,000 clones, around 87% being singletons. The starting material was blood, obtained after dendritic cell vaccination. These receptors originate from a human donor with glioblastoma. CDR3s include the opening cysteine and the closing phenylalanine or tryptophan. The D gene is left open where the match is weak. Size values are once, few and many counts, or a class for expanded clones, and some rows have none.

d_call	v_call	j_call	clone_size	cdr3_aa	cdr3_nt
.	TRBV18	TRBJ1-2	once	CASSPGAGPYYGYTF	TGTGCCAGCTCACCAGGGGCAGGGCCTTACTATGGCTACACCTTC
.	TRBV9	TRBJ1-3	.	CASSAMPTDSSGNTIYF	TGTGCCAGCAGCGCTATGCCGACGGACAGCTCTGGAAACACCATATATTTT
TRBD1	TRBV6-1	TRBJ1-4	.	CASSERQGASNEKLFF	TGTGCCAGCAGTGAGCGACAGGGGGCATCTAATGAAAAACTGTTTTTT
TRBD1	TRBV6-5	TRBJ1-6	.	CASSLSGQALHF	TGTGCCAGCAGTTTATCAGGACAGGCCCTCCACTTT
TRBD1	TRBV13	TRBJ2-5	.	CASSSPLGTGGETQYF	TGTGCCAGCAGCTCCCCCCTGGGGACAGGGGGAGAGACCCAGTACTTC
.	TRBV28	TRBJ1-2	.	CASSLRGYGYTF	TGTGCCAGCAGTTTGAGAGGCTATGGCTACACCTTC
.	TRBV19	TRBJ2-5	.	CASSAGATTQYF	TGTGCCAGTAGTGCCGGAGCGACCACCCAGTACTTC
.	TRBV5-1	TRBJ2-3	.	CASSPGGSSSTDTQYF	TGCGCCAGCAGCCCGGGGGGCTCTTCTAGCACAGATACGCAGTATTTT
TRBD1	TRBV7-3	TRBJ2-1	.	CASSARAGTGYNEQFF	TGTGCCAGCAGCGCCAGGGCCGGGACAGGTTACAATGAGCAGTTCTTC
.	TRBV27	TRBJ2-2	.	CASSLRGGELFF	TGTGCCAGCAGTTTACGGGGCGGGGAGCTGTTTTTT
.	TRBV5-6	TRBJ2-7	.	CASSVGHVSYEQYF	TGTGCCAGCAGCGTGGGACACGTATCCTACGAGCAGTACTTC
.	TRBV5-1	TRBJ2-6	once	CASSLAHSGANVLTF	TGCGCCAGCAGCTTGGCCCACTCTGGGGCCAACGTCCTGACTTTC
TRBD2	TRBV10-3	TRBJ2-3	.	CAISDGGGFTDTQYF	TGTGCCATCAGTGATGGGGGGGGGTTCACAGATACGCAGTATTTT
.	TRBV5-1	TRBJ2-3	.	CASRPTGTSTDTQYF	TGCGCCAGCAGACCCACCGGGACTTCCACAGATACGCAGTATTTT